Described below is a single TCR beta chain sequence and its context. Its target is unknown. The CDR3 is made up of 12 amino acids. CDR1 SEHNR and CDR2 FQNEAQ come from the germline V gene (reference sequence). The sample belongs to a study of blood T cells in healthy people across ages. Regarding the study as a whole: It was found that TCR beta diversity correlated strongly with the percentage of naive T cells. More naive CD4+ cells and higher diversity were found in long-lived than in aged donors.

The authors ran a second PCR of about 7 to 11 cycles using a sample-barcoded 5' primer and a J-beta primer mix. Through a template-switch adaptor with 12 random nucleotides, each cDNA molecule received a tag. One entry per CDR3 protein, called by TCRdb with MiXCR from the 5' RACE reads. The table has about 1.7 million distinct CDR3 sequences, 28% seen once. Source material: blood. The chain carries TRBV7-9 and TRBJ2-4, with D perhaps matching TRBD1 (5 bases). The assigned J gene may be wrong: the sequence end matches TRBJ2-7 better. This TCR derives from a woman younger than 45 in good health. The CDR3 here is CASSAQVYEQYF. CDR3 coding DNA: TGTGCCAGCAGCGCACAGGTTTACGAGCAGTACTTC.